The 10 T cell receptor beta chains below all came from one sample that was sequenced in a study of T cells after yellow fever vaccination. TCRdb re-analysed the 5' RACE reads in MiXCR, keeping a single row per CDR3 protein. The table has 300,000 or so distinct CDR3 sequences, around 7% seen once. The specimen was PBMCs, collected approximately 47 days after the first yellow fever vaccination. The receptor set was obtained from a young man who received the YFV17D yellow fever vaccine.

This clonotype came up a few times. V and J are TRBV7-6 and TRBJ1-6; possibly TRBD1 for D (6 bases). Germline V CDR1 and CDR2: SGHVS, FNYEAQ. Trimming shortened V by 2 bases and J by 1 base, and 9 bases separated the two germline ends. The CDR3 has 16 residues. The CDR3 sequence is CASSLRGASYNSPLHF. The CDR3 region has the DNA TGTGCCAGCAGCTTAAGGGGGGCTTCCTATAATTCACCCCTCCACTTT.

This clonotype was picked up a small number of times. The CDR3 region is CASSFRAGGNYGYTF. The CDR3 DNA sequence: TGTGCCAGCAGCTTTCGTGCAGGGGGAAACTATGGCTACACCTTC. This chain connects TRBV7-2 to TRBJ1-2; 7 nucleotides align to TRBD1. The trim removed 3 bases at V and 2 bases at J, leaving 6 bases unmatched. CDR3 length: 15 amino acids. The germline gives CDR1 SGHTA, CDR2 FQGNSA.

This clonotype appeared a few times. The chain has TRBV5-1 and TRBJ1-2, with a weak D call TRBD1 (6 bases). The CDR3 spans 15 residues. CDR1 SGHRS and CDR2 YFSETQ come from the germline V gene. Trimming stripped 0 bases from V and 2 bases from J, with 11 bases between. CDR3 region: CASSLGIGGNYGYTF. In DNA, the CDR3 is TGCGCCAGCAGCTTGGGGATAGGGGGGAACTATGGCTACACCTTC.

The chain carries TRBV11-2 and TRBJ1-3; D not resolved. CDR3 length: 13 residues. The V gene lost 1 base and the J gene lost 8 bases, with 9 bases spanning the gap. Germline values: CDR1 SGHAT, CDR2 FQNNGV. In nucleotides, the CDR3 is TGTGCCAGCAGCTTAGCTTCTGCGTACACCATATATTTT. It translates to CASSLASAYTIYF. Full variable domain (missing parts from reference TRBV11-2 and TRBJ1-3): EAGVAQSPRYKIIEKRQSVAFWCNPISGHATLYWYQQILGQGPKLLIQFQNNGVVDDSQLPKDRFSAERLKGVDSTLKIQPAKLEDSAVYLCASSLASAYTIYFGEGSWLTVV.

This clonotype was detected only a few times. The rearrangement links TRBV6-2 or TRBV6-3 to TRBJ2-5; D unclear. The germline V gene has CDR1 MNHEY and CDR2 SVGEGT. The V and J ends lost 2 bases and 5 bases respectively, with 12 bases between them. The length of the CDR3 is 14 residues. CDR3 nucleotide sequence: TGTGCCAGCAGTTACACCTCGGTCTGGGAGACCCAGTACTTC. The encoded protein is CASSYTSVWETQYF.

This clonotype was counted only a few times. CDR3 nucleotides: TGTGCCAGCAGCATCATAGCGGGGGGCGAAGAGACCCAGTACTTC. Its translation is CASSIIAGGEETQYF. The rearrangement links TRBV7-3 to TRBJ2-5; 10 positions match TRBD2. CDR3 length: 15 amino acids. CDR1 and CDR2 from the germline V gene are SGHTA and FQGTGA. V trimming: 5 bases; J trimming: 3 bases; junction bases outside the gene matches: 6.

This clonotype showed up many times. This chain connects TRBV7-2 to TRBJ2-2; D remains ambiguous. Trimming removed 2 bases at V and 4 bases at J, with 2 bases between. The CDR3 is 12 residues long. Germline-derived CDR1 and CDR2 are SGHTA and FQGNSA. DNA of the CDR3: TGTGCCAGCAGCTTACTCACCGGGGAGCTGTTTTTT. As protein: CASSLLTGELFF.

This clonotype has a count of ten or more. J is TRBJ2-5 and V is TRBV7-9; D might be TRBD1 or TRBD2, each matching 5 bases. The CDR3 spans 14 residues. In germline, CDR1 is SEHNR, CDR2 FQNEAQ (reference sequence). V shed 4 bases and J shed 2 bases, with 11 bases lying between them. The CDR3 protein is CASSSSGTQETQYF. As DNA, the CDR3 is TGTGCCAGCAGCTCTTCCGGGACGCAAGAGACCCAGTACTTC.

V gene TRBV5-1 combines with J gene TRBJ1-1; D remains ambiguous. This CDR3 has 13 amino acids. CDR1 is SGHRS, CDR2 YFSETQ, per germline. The V end lost 0 bases, the J end lost 7 bases, and 10 bases lay between the germline ends. CDR3 in DNA: TGCGCCAGCAGCTTGGTAGCCGGGGTTGAAGCTTTCTTT. This gives the protein CASSLVAGVEAFF.

This clonotype was counted many times. The chain combines TRBV7-2 with TRBJ2-4; 7 nucleotides line up with TRBD1. The CDR3 covers 15 residues. V lost 5 bases, J lost 1 base, and 5 bases stayed unmatched. CDR1 is SGHTA, CDR2 FQGNSA, per germline. Here the CDR3 reads CASSKSQGAKNIQYF. The CDR3 DNA sequence: TGTGCCAGCAGCAAGTCACAGGGGGCCAAAAACATTCAGTACTTC. Filled out from reference TRBV7-2 and TRBJ2-4, the complete variable domain reads GAGVSQSPSNKVTEKGKDVELRCDPISGHTALYWYRQSLGQGLEFLIYFQGNSAPDKSGLPSDRFSAERTGGSVSTLTIQRTQQEDSAVYLCASSKSQGAKNIQYFGAGTRLSVL.